These 27 T cell receptor beta chains originate from one sample sequenced in a study of beta chain features in type 1 diabetes. These TCRs are of unknown antigen specificity. Every bit of the isolated RNA underwent reverse transcription, so sequencing read expressed TCRB transcripts. TCRdb's copy holds only in-frame clones and misses some; the assay was immunoSEQ multiplex PCR. The sample shows 300,000 or so clones, roughly 13% of them seen only once. Broader study findings: Type 1 diabetes patients showed a moderate but significant shortening of TCRB CDR3s in all four CD4+ subsets.

Material: naive CD4+ T cells from blood. The receptors originated from a young woman with type 1 diabetes.

This sequence joins TRBV14 and TRBJ1-2; 9 nucleotides align to TRBD1. The CDR3 covers 18 residues. Germline CDR1 and CDR2: SGHDN and FVKESK. After removal of 4 bases from V and 3 bases from J, the junction contained 15 bases not matched to a gene. The CDR3 coding sequence is TGTGCCAGCAGCCCCCCCCGGGACAGGGCCCCGAAGCACTATGGCTACACCTTC. Amino acid sequence: CASSPPRDRAPKHYGYTF.

This clone appeared a few times. The chain combines TRBV6-5 with TRBJ2-5; 8 bases line up with TRBD1. Germline V gives CDR1 MNHEY, CDR2 SVGAGI. V dropped 6 bases and J dropped 5; count of bases not matched to a gene: 5. The CDR3 totals 13 residues. The chain's CDR3 is CASRYRGTETQYF. CDR3 nucleotide sequence: TGTGCCAGCAGGTACAGGGGGACGGAGACCCAGTACTTC.

This clone was counted a few times. This sequence joins TRBV2 and TRBJ1-1; the D gene is possibly TRBD1 (5 bases). From germline, CDR1 is SNHLY and CDR2 FYNNEI. The CDR3 consists of 15 residues. V was clipped by 6 bases and J by 1 base, with 15 bases between them. The CDR3 DNA sequence: TGTGCCAGCAGCGCAACATCGACAGCGAACACTGAAGCTTTCTTT. Translating gives CASSATSTANTEAFF.

This clone has more than one count but fewer than ten. The chain joins TRBV4-1 to TRBJ2-1; tentatively, D is TRBD2 (5 bases). Germline values: CDR1 MGHRA, CDR2 YSYEKL. With 0 bases removed from V and 6 bases from J, the gap between germline ends came to 15 bases. This CDR3 has 16 amino acids. The CDR3 protein is CASSQDRGSVSNEQFF. The CDR3 DNA is TGCGCCAGCAGCCAAGATAGAGGGAGTGTGAGCAATGAGCAGTTCTTC.

This clone appeared a few times. The rearrangement joins TRBV18 to TRBJ2-5, with TRBD1 matching 7 bases. The CDR3 consists of 15 residues. Germline trimming cut 4 bases from V and 2 bases from J; bases unmatched to any gene: 7. CDR1 and CDR2 from the germline V gene are KGHSH and LQKENI. The CDR3 loop reads CASSQMRQGQETQYF. CDR3 nucleotides: TGTGCCAGCTCACAAATGCGACAGGGACAAGAGACCCAGTACTTC.

This clone came up a few times. The sample carries other DNA sequences with the same CDR3. This chain uses TRBV9 with TRBJ2-3, with D tentatively TRBD1 (6 bases). Trimming took 0 bases from V and 0 from J, leaving 8 bases between them. The CDR3 has 15 amino acids. The V gene's germline CDR1 is SGDLS and CDR2 YYNGEE. As DNA, the CDR3 is TGTGCCAGCAGCGTAGGTCAGGGGAGCACAGATACGCAGTATTTT. It yields the protein CASSVGQGSTDTQYF.

The V gene is TRBV7-9, the J gene TRBJ1-1; D may be TRBD1 (6 bases). CDR1 and CDR2 from the germline V gene are SEHNR and FQNEAQ (reference sequence). The CDR3 covers 14 residues. V was pared by 5 bases and J by 3 bases, with 13 bases between. CDR3 coding DNA: TGTGCCAGCAGCACACAGGGTAAGGACACTGAAGCTTTCTTT. It yields the protein CASSTQGKDTEAFF.

This chain connects TRBV30 to TRBJ1-1, with TRBD1 identical over 7 bases. This CDR3 has 14 residues. With 2 bases clipped from V and 3 bases from J, the junction kept 6 bases outside the gene matches. Germline V lookup: CDR1 GTSNPN, CDR2 SVGIG (reference sequence). CDR3 in DNA: TGTGCCTGGAGTAAGGGCAGGGGGTACACTGAAGCTTTCTTT. This sequence encodes CAWSKGRGYTEAFF.

The chain recombines TRBV5-1 with TRBJ2-1; TRBD2 might be the D (5 bases). The V gene's germline CDR1 is SGHRS and CDR2 YFSETQ. The germline V and J ends were trimmed by 7 bases and 5 bases, with 19 bases remaining between them. This CDR3 is built from 15 residues. The CDR3 reads CASAFPERSNNEQFF. The CDR3 DNA is TGCGCCAGCGCTTTTCCCGAGCGGTCAAACAATGAGCAGTTCTTC.

This clone has just a few counts. The J gene is TRBJ2-1, the V gene TRBV30, with TRBD2 matching 9 bases. CDR3 size: 14 residues. Germline CDR1 and CDR2: GTSNPN and SVGIG (reference sequence). After removal of 4 bases from V and 4 bases from J, the junction contained 5 bases not matched to a gene. The CDR3 nucleotides are TGTGCCTGGAAGCGGGAGGCCCCGTACAATGAGCAGTTCTTC. Translation: CAWKREAPYNEQFF.

This clone was picked up a small number of times. This specimen includes other DNA sequences encoding the same CDR3. The CDR3 reads CAWSRGVQETQYF. The CDR3 nucleotides are TGTGCCTGGAGCCGGGGGGTACAAGAGACCCAGTACTTC. J is TRBJ2-5 and V is TRBV30; the match to TRBD2 covers 7 bases. V lost 3 bases to trimming and J lost 2 bases; unmatched junction nucleotides: 3. The CDR3 extends over 13 amino acids. Germline V lookup: CDR1 GTSNPN, CDR2 SVGIG (reference sequence). The variable domain in full, completed from reference TRBV30 and TRBJ2-5, reads SQTIHQWPATLVQPVGSPLSLECTVEGTSNPNLYWYRQAAGRGLQLLFYSVGIGQISSEVPQNLSASRPQDRQFILSSKKLLLSDSGFYLCAWSRGVQETQYFGPGTRLLVL.

The V call is TRBV7-9, the J call TRBJ2-7; 11 nucleotides agree with TRBD1. V lost 5 bases, J lost 1 base, and 4 bases stayed unmatched. There are 15 residues in the CDR3. Per the germline V gene, CDR1 is SEHNR and CDR2 is FQNEAQ (reference sequence). The CDR3 DNA is TGTGCCAGCAGCCGGGACAGGGGGTATTCCTACGAGCAGTACGTC. Translating it yields CASSRDRGYSYEQYV.

The chain has TRBV11-2 and TRBJ2-2; possibly TRBD2 for D (6 bases). V was pared by 4 bases and J by 0 bases, with 9 bases between. The germline V gene has CDR1 SGHAT and CDR2 FQNNGV. The CDR3 is 15 amino acids. DNA for the CDR3: TGTGCCAGCAGCTGGTGGGGGGCGAACACCGGGGAGCTGTTTTTT. It translates to CASSWWGANTGELFF. Variable domain in full (rest from reference TRBV11-2 and TRBJ2-2): EAGVAQSPRYKIIEKRQSVAFWCNPISGHATLYWYQQILGQGPKLLIQFQNNGVVDDSQLPKDRFSAERLKGVDSTLKIQPAKLEDSAVYLCASSWWGANTGELFFGEGSRLTVL.

This clone was found a few times. V is TRBV25-1 and J is TRBJ2-1; no reliable D call. The V and J ends lost 4 bases and 0 bases respectively, with 10 bases between them. The CDR3 length is 15 residues. Germline CDR1 reads MGHDK; CDR2 reads SYGVNS. Here the CDR3 DNA reads TGTGCCAGCAGTGGCGCCCCGAGCTCCTACAATGAGCAGTTCTTC. Residues: CASSGAPSSYNEQFF.

This clone appeared a few times. This sequence joins TRBV30 and TRBJ2-5; 8 nucleotides agree with TRBD2. The CDR3 contains 13 residues. Germline CDR1 reads GTSNPN; CDR2 reads SVGIG (reference sequence). V was pared by 8 bases and J by 4 bases, with 9 bases of the junction left unmatched. The CDR3 reads CARGGSRGETQYF. In DNA, the CDR3 is TGTGCCCGGGGGGGGTCGAGGGGAGAGACCCAGTACTTC.

This clone was counted a few times. The chain uses TRBV9 and TRBJ1-1; 12 positions match TRBD1. The V gene end was trimmed by 4 bases and the J gene end by 1 base; junction bases not matched to a gene: 14. Germline CDR1 reads SGDLS; CDR2 reads YYNGEE. This CDR3 has 19 amino acids. CDR3 nucleotides: TGTGCCAGCAGCAGGGGGGGACAGGGGGCTTTAGGAGGGAACACTGAAGCTTTCTTT. Protein sequence: CASSRGGQGALGGNTEAFF.

The gene calls are TRBV14 and TRBJ2-1; 9 nucleotides align to TRBD1. V shed 1 base and J 12 bases; nucleotides not matched to a gene: 4. The CDR3 has 13 amino acids. Germline loops: CDR1 SGHDN, CDR2 FVKESK. CDR3 loop: CASSQVWTGVQFF. The CDR3 nucleotides read TGTGCCAGCAGCCAAGTTTGGACAGGGGTGCAGTTCTTC.

This clone was recorded a few times. V usage is TRBV27 and J usage is TRBJ2-7; tentative D call: TRBD1 (6 bases). The CDR3 is 15 amino acids. Per the germline V gene, CDR1 is MNHEY and CDR2 is SMNVEV (reference sequence). Trimming stripped 2 bases from V and 3 bases from J, with 14 bases between. The CDR3 region is CASSLEGRGDYEQYF. As DNA, the CDR3 is TGTGCCAGCAGTTTAGAAGGCAGGGGAGACTACGAGCAGTACTTC.

The chain joins TRBV5-6 to TRBJ2-1; 9 bases map to TRBD2. The CDR3 sequence is 16 residues long. CDR1 is SGHDT and CDR2 is YYEEEE in the germline V gene. With V trimmed by 1 base and J by 9 bases, 11 bases remained unmatched. The CDR3 bases are TGTGCCAGCAGCTTGTTAGCGGGAGCGGGGGGTGTTGAGCAGTTCTTC. Translating it yields CASSLLAGAGGVEQFF.

The gene calls are TRBV5-1 and TRBJ2-7, with D possibly matching TRBD1 (6 bases). The V end lost 4 bases, the J end lost 6 bases, and 23 bases lay between the germline ends. Germline values: CDR1 SGHRS, CDR2 YFSETQ. The CDR3 spans 16 residues. CDR3 nucleotides: TGCGCCAGCAGCCAGACGCCCCGGGACCTAGGGGGCGAGCAGTACGTC. This codes for CASSQTPRDLGGEQYV.

The V and J genes are TRBV18 and TRBJ2-1; D uncertain. The CDR3 extends over 12 amino acids. Germline lookup yields CDR1 KGHSH and CDR2 LQKENI. Trimming shortened V by 3 bases and J by 7 bases, and 7 bases separated the two germline ends. CDR3 protein: CASSPITNEQFF. DNA of the CDR3: TGTGCCAGCTCACCGATCACTAATGAGCAGTTCTTC. The full variable domain, with the rest looked up from reference TRBV18 and TRBJ2-1, is NAGVMQNPRHLVRRRGQEARLRCSPMKGHSHVYWYRQLPEEGLKFMVYLQKENIIDESGMPKERFSAEFPKEGPSILRIQQVVRGDSAAYFCASSPITNEQFFGPGTRLTVL.

The CDR3, as DNA: TGTGCCAGCAGTTCGCCGGGACAGGGGGCCACCGGGGAGCTGTTTTTT. Its translation: CASSSPGQGATGELFF. The chain recombines TRBV27 with TRBJ2-2; 12 bases agree with TRBD1. This CDR3 region has 16 residues. The germline CDR1 and CDR2 sequences are MNHEY and SMNVEV (reference sequence). V lost 4 bases to trimming and J lost 4 bases; unmatched junction nucleotides: 4.

This clone was observed a handful of times. The genes are TRBV5-4 and TRBJ1-3, with D unresolved. V dropped 0 bases and J dropped 0 bases, with 10 bases sitting between them. Germline CDR1 and CDR2: SGHNT and YYREEE (reference sequence). CDR3 length: 16 amino acids. CDR3 region: CASSLDLMSSGNTIYF. The CDR3 DNA sequence: TGTGCCAGCAGCTTGGATCTTATGAGCTCTGGAAACACCATATATTTT.

This clone was found a few times. The chain links TRBV9 to TRBJ2-5, with TRBD2 matching over 12 bases. Germline assignment: CDR1 SGDLS and CDR2 YYNGEE. The CDR3 consists of 19 residues. The junction had 19 bases not matched to a gene; V was cut back by 6 bases and J by 4 bases. The CDR3 region is CASNRLAGGPDGFVETQYF. The DNA for the CDR3 is TGTGCCAGCAATCGGCTAGCGGGAGGGCCCGACGGGTTCGTAGAGACCCAGTACTTC.

This clone was found a few times. V gene TRBV6-5 combines with J gene TRBJ1-2, with D possibly TRBD1 on 5 matching bases. This CDR3 has 15 amino acids. V dropped 5 bases and J dropped 0 bases, with 13 bases sitting between them. Germline lookup yields CDR1 MNHEY and CDR2 SVGAGI. CDR3: CASSVDMWTNYGYTF. The CDR3 DNA sequence: TGTGCCAGCAGTGTGGACATGTGGACTAACTATGGCTACACCTTC.

J is TRBJ2-1 and V is TRBV5-1, with 10 bases aligning to TRBD1. The germline V gene has CDR1 SGHRS and CDR2 YFSETQ. The junction had 7 bases not matched to a gene; V was cut back by 4 bases and J by 6 bases. The CDR3 runs 15 residues. The CDR3 is CASSPPRTGGNEQFF. DNA for the CDR3: TGCGCCAGCAGCCCGCCAAGGACAGGGGGCAATGAGCAGTTCTTC.

This clone occurred a few times. The CDR3 loop reads CASSPTGQLAYEQYF. CDR3 sequence (DNA): TGTGCCAGCTCACCCACGGGACAGTTAGCCTACGAGCAGTACTTC. The V and J genes are TRBV18 and TRBJ2-7; 7 bases agree with TRBD1. Germline CDR1 is KGHSH and CDR2 is LQKENI. The CDR3 length is 15 residues. The trim removed 3 bases at V and 2 bases at J, leaving 7 bases unmatched.